The next 5 T cell receptor beta chains were all read from a single sample in a study of response to subunit inactivated influenza vaccine. TCRdb called the RT-PCR reads again in MiXCR, with one record for every CDR3 protein. There are more than 200,000 distinct CDR3 sequences in the sample; 12% occur only once, and less than 8.5% lies in the top ten. The input for sequencing was non-naive T cells sorted from PBMCs, taken approximately 15 days before vaccination. These receptors were obtained from a man aged 45-60 years who received an inactivated influenza vaccine.

The chain carries TRBV11-2 and TRBJ1-1, with 7 positions matching TRBD1. CDR1 is SGHAT, CDR2 FQNNGV, per germline. The CDR3 loop spans 13 amino acids. Trimming took 5 bases from V and 4 from J; bases not matched to a gene: 4. CDR3 amino acids: CASSTTGFTEAFF. The CDR3 coding sequence is TGTGCCAGCAGCACGACAGGGTTCACTGAAGCTTTCTTT. Drawing the rest from reference TRBV11-2 and TRBJ1-1, the complete variable domain is EAGVAQSPRYKIIEKRQSVAFWCNPISGHATLYWYQQILGQGPKLLIQFQNNGVVDDSQLPKDRFSAERLKGVDSTLKIQPAKLEDSAVYLCASSTTGFTEAFFGQGTRLTVV.

The genes are TRBV7-2 and TRBJ2-1, with TRBD1 identical over 7 bases. CDR3 size: 16 residues. V shed 6 bases and J 2 bases; nucleotides not matched to a gene: 10. The germline CDR1 and CDR2 sequences are SGHTA and FQGNSA. The CDR3 DNA is TGTGCCAGCAGGAAATTCGTCGGGACAGCCTACAATGAGCAGTTCTTC. Translating gives CASRKFVGTAYNEQFF.

This clonotype was observed a few times. This chain joins TRBV7-9 and TRBJ2-7, with D possibly matching TRBD1 (5 bases). The CDR3 has 15 amino acids. V lost 0 bases and J 5 bases, leaving 14 bases between the germline ends. Germline CDR1 and CDR2: SEHNR and FQNEAQ (reference sequence). The CDR3 DNA reads TGTGCCAGCAGCTTAGCTTCCCAGGGTTACGACGAGCAGTACTTC. Protein sequence: CASSLASQGYDEQYF.

The CDR3 coding sequence is TGTGCCAGCAGTTTATCTGGGCTAGCGGGAGCAGATACGCAGTATTTT. Its translation is CASSLSGLAGADTQYF. The chain combines TRBV28 with TRBJ2-3; 10 bases match TRBD2. The V gene end was trimmed by 1 base and the J gene end by 4 bases; junction bases not matched to a gene: 5. The CDR3 sequence is 16 residues long. Germline CDR1 and CDR2: MDHEN and SYDVKM. Full variable domain (remainder filled in from reference TRBV28 and TRBJ2-3): DVKVTQSSRYLVKRTGEKVFLECVQDMDHENMFWYRQDPGLGLRLIYFSYDVKMKEKGDIPEGYSVSREKKERFSLILESASTNQTSMYLCASSLSGLAGADTQYFGPGTRLTVL.

This clonotype was picked up many times. V and J are TRBV7-9 and TRBJ1-5, with D possibly TRBD1 on 5 matching bases. Trimming took off 3 bases at V and 1 base at J, with 10 bases between the two ends. The CDR3 has 15 residues. The germline gives CDR1 SEHNR, CDR2 FQNEAQ (reference sequence). CDR3 coding DNA: TGTGCCAGCAGCTTTGGGACCGTGAGCAATCAGCCCCAGCATTTT. Translated: CASSFGTVSNQPQHF.